The sequence of this T cell receptor (beta chain) was determined in a study of blood T cells in healthy people across ages. Study results and limitations: Both naive CD4+ cell counts and diversity were greater in long-lived donors than in aged donors.

A second PCR of about 7 to 12 cycles used a sample-barcoded 5' primer and a J-beta primer mix. Every cDNA was tagged by a template-switch adaptor with 12 random nucleotides. TCRdb reprocessed the 5' RACE reads with MiXCR, giving one entry per CDR3 protein. The table has 1.5 million to 2 million distinct CDR3 sequences, about 35% seen once. Worth noting for this clonotype: Antigen: not known.

This CDR3 is 13 amino acids long. V was clipped by 8 bases and J by 5 bases; unmatched bases: 10. Germline-derived CDR1 and CDR2 are SQVTM and ANQGSEA. Sequenced: blood. This chain links TRBV29-1 with TRBJ2-5; 8 bases fit TRBD2. This receptor was obtained from a woman in her 30s in good health. The CDR3 region has the DNA TGCAGCTCCGGGGGGACTAGTGGGGAGACCCAGTACTTC. Translating it yields CSSGGTSGETQYF.